This T cell receptor beta chain comes out of a study of T-cell memory formation after mild COVID-19. As for the study in general: For the most part, TCR clusters were specific to one donor.

The CDR3 runs 13 residues. Germline values: CDR1 MGHDK, CDR2 SYGVNS. V lost 4 bases to trimming and J lost 4 bases, with 8 bases between them. The study, taken as a whole, reports: Memory cells collected pre-infection included some clones that later responded, suggesting cross-reactive memory joined.

A remark on this clonotype: Its antigen remains unknown.

Via MiXCR, TCRdb re-called the 5' RACE reads, giving one row per CDR3 protein. The sample shows over 130,000 distinct CDR3 sequences, more than 13% of them seen only once. The sequencing input was PBMCs or a T cell subset sorted from them (not recorded which). This receptor was obtained from an adult woman who had mild COVID-19 (a few samples of this study predate the infection). Cell type and time point are not known. V usage is TRBV25-1 and J usage is TRBJ1-5; a weak D match, TRBD1 (5 bases). CDR3 loop: CASSAWTNQPQHF. For the CDR3, the DNA is TGTGCCAGCAGTGCCTGGACAAATCAGCCCCAGCATTTT.